This TCR beta chain comes out of a study of OX40 agonist ivuxolimab in advanced cancers. Study at large: Dose-escalation cases comprised hepatocellular carcinoma, melanoma, renal cell or head and neck cancer. Whole-study findings and limits: At doses 0.1 to 3.0 mg/kg, CD4+ and CD8+ clones expanded. Expanded peripheral T-cell antigen specificity went undetermined.

This table comes from immunoSEQ multiplex PCR, and its TCRdb copy is limited to in-frame clones, with some not included. The sample records 80,000 or so clones, about nine tenths being singletons. Trimming took 4 bases from V and 2 from J, leaving 12 bases between them. CDR3 length: 14 amino acids. Germline V lookup: CDR1 SGHAT, CDR2 FQNNGV. A word on this clone: As yet, its antigen is unknown.

V is TRBV11-2 and J is TRBJ2-7; D is perhaps TRBD1 (8 bases). Here the sequenced sample was CD4+ or CD8+ T cells sorted from blood, taken in a trial of the OX40 agonist ivuxolimab. The sequence came from an adult with an advanced solid tumor such as melanoma, head and neck, liver or kidney cancer. In DNA, the CDR3 is TGTGCCAGCAGCTCACAGGGGGGGACCTACGAGCAGTACTTC. This gives the protein CASSSQGGTYEQYF. Filled out from reference TRBV11-2 and TRBJ2-7, the complete variable domain reads EAGVAQSPRYKIIEKRQSVAFWCNPISGHATLYWYQQILGQGPKLLIQFQNNGVVDDSQLPKDRFSAERLKGVDSTLKIQPAKLEDSAVYLCASSSQGGTYEQYFGPGTRLTVT.